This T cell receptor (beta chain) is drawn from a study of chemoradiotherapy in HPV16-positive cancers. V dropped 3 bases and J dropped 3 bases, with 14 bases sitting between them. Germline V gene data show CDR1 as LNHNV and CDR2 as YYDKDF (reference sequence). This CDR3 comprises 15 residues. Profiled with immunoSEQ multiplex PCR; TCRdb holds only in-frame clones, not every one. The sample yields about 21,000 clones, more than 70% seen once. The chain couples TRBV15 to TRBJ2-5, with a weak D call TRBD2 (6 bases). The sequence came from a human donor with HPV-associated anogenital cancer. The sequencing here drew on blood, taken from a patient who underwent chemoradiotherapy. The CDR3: CATSRGRDGKETQYF. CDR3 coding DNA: TGTGCCACCAGCAGGGGGCGGGACGGTAAAGAGACCCAGTACTTC.